This TCR beta chain is from a study of T cell repertoires in cytomegalovirus infection. Study-wide context: Both a matching HLA type and CMV infection were indicated by public TCR beta signatures.

TCRdb re-analysed the reads in MiXCR, keeping a single row per CDR3 protein. The sample carries about 240,000 distinct CDR3 sequences, roughly an eighth recorded once. Findings and limits, study-wide: CMV-specific HLA-C-restricted TCR beta clonotypes dominated the ex vivo response. Frequencies of public TCR beta families were cumulated, and this identified carriers of CMV plus the relevant HLA.

The table lists this clonotype with many counts. Its target is unknown. Losses at the gene ends were 2 bases for V and 3 bases for J; bases not matched to a gene: 2. This CDR3 spans 15 amino acids. The germline gives CDR1 MNHNS, CDR2 SASEGT. The sample consisted of PBMCs. The chain recombines TRBV6-1 with TRBJ2-1, with TRBD1 matching 9 bases. The clonotype originates from a human donor in good health (CMV status not recorded). Some clones in this sample may be carry-over from other donors' samples. The CDR3 nucleotides are TGTGCCAGCAGTGAACCGGGACAGGGCTACAATGAGCAGTTCTTC. Its translation: CASSEPGQGYNEQFF.